Listed here is a single TCR beta chain. In its sample, this clonotype was seen many times. Its binding antigen is unknown. Because the CDR3 is missing its conserved closing phenylalanine or tryptophan, this is likely a read error. No DNA is shown, since the ends of the CDR3 on it are uncertain; the CDR3 is the one TCRdb lists. The record originates from a study of T cells after yellow fever vaccination (dated by TCRdb to about 2019). As for the study more broadly: The SMART-Seq v4 Ultra Low Input RNA kit was used to prepare libraries from fractions with low cell numbers. Blood was collected at multiple timepoints before and after primary and secondary immunization, and bulk PBMC replicates and cell subsets were isolated. To track T-cell clones before and after primary and booster YFV17D yellow fever vaccination, bulk TCR alpha and beta repertoires were sequenced longitudinally. Two healthy male donors made up the cohort, one aged 18 to 29 years and the other aged 30 to 40 years.

The germline V gene (reference sequence) specifies DFQATT as CDR1 and SNEGSKA as CDR2. The CDR3 sequence runs 9 residues, both termini included. TCR cDNA was synthesized by 5'RACE template switching, through which a universal primer site and unique molecular identifiers were introduced. Priming of cDNA synthesis was performed from both the TCR alpha and TCR beta constant segments. Two PCR steps were used to amplify libraries, with sample barcodes and sequencing adapters being added in the second step. Sequencing of libraries was performed on Illumina HiSeq 2500 (2x100 bp) or NovaSeq (2x150 bp). The original methods were these. MIGEC handled demultiplexing of reads and collapsing into UMI consensus sequences, while MiXCR performed V(D)J alignment. Using edgeR on replicate PBMC samples, clonotypes were called vaccine-responding if FDR was below 0.01 and the log2 fold change was above 5 up to day 15. Each bulk clonotype received a CD4 or CD8 identity based on whether the sequenced CD4 or CD8 repertoire contained that clonotype at higher abundance. Through fastp at Q25 and MiXCR, TCRdb rebuilt clones from the public reads, retaining in-frame beta chains. Each entry merges the rows of one CDR3 protein and shows their most common DNA and genes. These V and J calls originate from TCRdb's pipeline instead of the authors' own analysis. For this sample the table gives some 400,000 distinct CDR3 sequences, of which under 7.5% were detected only once. Approximately 15% of the sample is in the top ten clones.

General conclusions and limits of the study: Most clones expanded after primary vaccination were re-detected after the booster (approximately 96% of CD4 and approximately 85% of CD8), suggesting broad memory maintenance. FACS-sorted repertoires could contain abundant contaminating clonotypes from the bulk population, so computational filtering was required. A small fraction of clonotypes showed up in both the CD4 and CD8 compartments, probably as a result of convergent recombination. The study included only a couple of donors, which limits how far the findings can be generalized. Compared with the primary T-cell response, the secondary T-cell response was weaker but faster, peaking on day 5 rather than day 15.

What the treatment or condition label conveys for this sample: live attenuated yellow fever vaccine strain. At every blood-draw timepoint, two biological replicates of bulk PBMCs were collected. PBMCs were isolated from peripheral blood using a standard Ficoll-Paque protocol. TriZol was used to extract RNA from bulk PBMCs, CD4 and CD8 fractions, and dextramer-positive and dextramer-negative fractions. This specimen was PBMCs, taken 5 days after the yellow fever booster vaccination. The sequence was collected from a man under 40 who received the YFV17D yellow fever vaccine. Recombination linked TRBV20-1 to TRBJ2-3; the DNA was not used to check the table's D call, TRBD1. This receptor carries the CDR3 CSASTYRNV.